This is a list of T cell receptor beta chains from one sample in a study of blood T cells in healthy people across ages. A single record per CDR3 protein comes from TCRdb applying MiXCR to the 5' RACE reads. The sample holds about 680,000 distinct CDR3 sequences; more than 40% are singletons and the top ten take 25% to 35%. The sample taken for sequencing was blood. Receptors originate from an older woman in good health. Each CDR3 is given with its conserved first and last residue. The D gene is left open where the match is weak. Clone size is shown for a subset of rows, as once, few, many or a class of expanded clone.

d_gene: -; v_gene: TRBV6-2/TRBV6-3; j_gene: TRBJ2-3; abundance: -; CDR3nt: TGTGCCAGCAGTAAACCGGGCCTATATCCAGATACGCAGTATTTT; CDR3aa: CASSKPGLYPDTQYF
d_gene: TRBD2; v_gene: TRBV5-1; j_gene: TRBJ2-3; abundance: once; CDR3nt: TGCGCCAGCAGCTCAGGACTAGCGGGAGGGCGGGATACGCAGTATTTT; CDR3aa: CASSSGLAGGRDTQYF
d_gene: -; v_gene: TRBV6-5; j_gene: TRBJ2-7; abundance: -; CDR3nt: TGTGCCAGCAAAACGGGGAGTCACAGCTCCGACGAGCAGTACTTC; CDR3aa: CASKTGSHSSDEQYF
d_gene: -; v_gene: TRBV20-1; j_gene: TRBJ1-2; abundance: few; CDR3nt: TGCAGTGCTAGAGATCGAGTCGGACGTAGCTATGGCTACACCTTC; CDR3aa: CSARDRVGRSYGYTF
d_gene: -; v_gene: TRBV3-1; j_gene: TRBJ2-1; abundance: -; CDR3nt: TGTGCCAGCAGTTATACAGGGGGCGCAATAGCGGGGAAAACCTACAATGAGCAGTTCTTC; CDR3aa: CASSYTGGAIAGKTYNEQFF
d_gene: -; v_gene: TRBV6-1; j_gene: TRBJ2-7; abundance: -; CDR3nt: TGTGCCAGCAGTGAAGTACCCTCCTACGAGCAGTACTTC; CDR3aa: CASSEVPSYEQYF
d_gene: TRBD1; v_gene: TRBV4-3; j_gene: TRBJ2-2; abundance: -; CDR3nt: TGCGCCAGCAGCCAAGATCGGACAGGGGCAAACACCGGGGAGCTGTTTTTT; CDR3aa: CASSQDRTGANTGELFF
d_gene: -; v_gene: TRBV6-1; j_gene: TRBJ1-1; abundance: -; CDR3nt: TGTGCCAGCAGTGAAGTATCTTCCTTTCGCGGGGAAGCTTTCTTT; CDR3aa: CASSEVSSFRGEAFF
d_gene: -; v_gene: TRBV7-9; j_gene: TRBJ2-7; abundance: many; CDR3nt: TGTGCCAGCAGCTTAAAGGGTTACGAGCAGTACTTC; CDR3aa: CASSLKGYEQYF
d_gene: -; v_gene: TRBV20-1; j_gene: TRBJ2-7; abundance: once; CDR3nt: TGCAGTGCTAGCGGGAAAAAAGCCTACGAGCAGTACTTC; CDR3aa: CSASGKKAYEQYF
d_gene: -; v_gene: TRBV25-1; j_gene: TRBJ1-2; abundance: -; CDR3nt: TGTGCCAGCAGTGAAGATGAGGGGGGGAACTATGGCTACACCTTC; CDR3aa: CASSEDEGGNYGYTF
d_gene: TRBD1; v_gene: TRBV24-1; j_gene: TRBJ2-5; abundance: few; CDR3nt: TGTGCCACCAGTGAGGACAGGGGCAGGGAGACCCAGTACTTC; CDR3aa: CATSEDRGRETQYF
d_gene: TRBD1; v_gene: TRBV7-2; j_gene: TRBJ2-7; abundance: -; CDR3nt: TGTGCCAGCAGCCCAAGGCGGGACAGGGGAACCTACGAGCAGTACTTC; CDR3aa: CASSPRRDRGTYEQYF
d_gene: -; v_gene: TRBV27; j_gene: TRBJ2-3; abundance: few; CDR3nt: TGTGCCAGCAGTTCAGTTCCTGGGGCGTTTAGGACAGATACGCAGTATTTT; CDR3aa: CASSSVPGAFRTDTQYF
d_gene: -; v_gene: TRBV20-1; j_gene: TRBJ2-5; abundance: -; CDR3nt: TGCAGTGCTAGAACGGACAGAAGGCAGTACTTC; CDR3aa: CSARTDRRQYF
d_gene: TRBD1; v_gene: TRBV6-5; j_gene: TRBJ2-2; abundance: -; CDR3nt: TGTGCCAGCAGCCTCGGACAGGAGAACACCGGGGAGCTGTTTTTT; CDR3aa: CASSLGQENTGELFF
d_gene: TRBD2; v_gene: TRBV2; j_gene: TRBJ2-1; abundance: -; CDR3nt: TGTGCCAGCAGCAAAGCGGGACTAACGAATGAGCAGTTCTTC; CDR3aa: CASSKAGLTNEQFF
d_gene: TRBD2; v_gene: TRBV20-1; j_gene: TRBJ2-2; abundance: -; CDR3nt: TGCAGTGCTAGGGGAGTAGCGGGGAGTAACACCGGGGAGCTGTTTTTT; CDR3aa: CSARGVAGSNTGELFF
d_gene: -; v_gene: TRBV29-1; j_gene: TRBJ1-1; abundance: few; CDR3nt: TGCAGCGTTTGGGCTCGGAACACTGAAGCTTTCTTT; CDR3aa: CSVWARNTEAFF
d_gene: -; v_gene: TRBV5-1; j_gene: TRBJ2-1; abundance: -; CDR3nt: TGCGCCAGCAGCCCTCGACAGGGAGGCTCCTACAATGAGCAGTTCTTC; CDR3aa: CASSPRQGGSYNEQFF
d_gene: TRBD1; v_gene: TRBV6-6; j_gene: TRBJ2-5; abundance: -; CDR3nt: TGTGCCAGCAGTTACTCTCTAGACAGGGGGTTCGAGACCCAGTACTTC; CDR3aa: CASSYSLDRGFETQYF
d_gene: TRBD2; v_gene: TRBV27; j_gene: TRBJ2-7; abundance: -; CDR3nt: TGTGCCAGCAGTCCGGGACTAGCGGAGGGATCCGACGAGCAGTACTTC; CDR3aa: CASSPGLAEGSDEQYF
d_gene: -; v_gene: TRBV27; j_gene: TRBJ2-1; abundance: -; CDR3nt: TGTGCCAGCAGTTTAAGGGGGTCGGTTTACAATGAGCAGTTCTTC; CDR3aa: CASSLRGSVYNEQFF
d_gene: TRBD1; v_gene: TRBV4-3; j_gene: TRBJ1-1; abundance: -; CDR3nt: TGCGCCAGCAGCCAGGCGGGACAGGGCGACGAAGCTTTCTTT; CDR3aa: CASSQAGQGDEAFF
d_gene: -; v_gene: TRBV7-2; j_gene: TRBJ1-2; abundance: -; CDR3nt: TGTGCCAGCAGCTTAGCAGGGGTCGGACACTGGGGCTACACCTTC; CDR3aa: CASSLAGVGHWGYTF
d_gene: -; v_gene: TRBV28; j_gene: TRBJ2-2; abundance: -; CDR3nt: TGTGCCAACCGACACGCGGGCACCGGGGAGCTGTTTTTT; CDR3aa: CANRHAGTGELFF
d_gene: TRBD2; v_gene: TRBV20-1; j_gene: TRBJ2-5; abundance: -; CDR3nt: TGCAGTGCTCTGAATCCTAGCGGGAGGAGGGAGACCCAGTACTTC; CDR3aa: CSALNPSGRRETQYF
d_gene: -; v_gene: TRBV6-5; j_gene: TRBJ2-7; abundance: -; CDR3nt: TGTGCCAGCAGTTACTCGGAGGGGACCGAGCAGTACTTC; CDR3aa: CASSYSEGTEQYF
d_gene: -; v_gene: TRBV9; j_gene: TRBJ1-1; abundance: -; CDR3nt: TGTGCCAGCAGCGTAGAGGGAAACACTGAAGCTTTCTTT; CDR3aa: CASSVEGNTEAFF
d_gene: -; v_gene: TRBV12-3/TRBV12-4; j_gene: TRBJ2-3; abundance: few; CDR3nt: TGTGCCAGCACCCCTGGTCTAGACACAGATACGCAGTATTTT; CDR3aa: CASTPGLDTDTQYF
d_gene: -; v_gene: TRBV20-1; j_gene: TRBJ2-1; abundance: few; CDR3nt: TGCAGTGCTAGAGAGGCCCTCTCGGGACTTCCCCGCGTTGAGTTCTTC; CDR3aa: CSAREALSGLPRVEFF
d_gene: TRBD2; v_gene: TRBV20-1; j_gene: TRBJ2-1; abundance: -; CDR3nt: TGCAGTGCTCATTCTCGGGGCGGGAGCTCCTACAATGAGCAGTTCTTC; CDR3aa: CSAHSRGGSSYNEQFF
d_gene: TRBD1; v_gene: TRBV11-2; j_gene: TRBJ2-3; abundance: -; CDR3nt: TGTGCCAGCAGCTTATGGGACAGGGGCCATTCAACCACAGATACGCAGTATTTT; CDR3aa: CASSLWDRGHSTTDTQYF
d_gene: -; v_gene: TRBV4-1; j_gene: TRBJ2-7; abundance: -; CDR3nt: TGCGCCAGCAGCCAAGATTACCTATACGAGCAGTACTTC; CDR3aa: CASSQDYLYEQYF
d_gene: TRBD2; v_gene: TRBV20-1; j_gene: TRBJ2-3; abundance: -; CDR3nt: TGCAGTGCTAGTGTTAGCGGGAGTGGATGGCTAGATACGCAGTATTTT; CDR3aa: CSASVSGSGWLDTQYF
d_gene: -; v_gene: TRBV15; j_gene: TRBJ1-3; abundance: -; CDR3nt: TGTGCCACCAGCAGAGGACGGGGTGGTGTTGGGGACACCATATATTTT; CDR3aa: CATSRGRGGVGDTIYF
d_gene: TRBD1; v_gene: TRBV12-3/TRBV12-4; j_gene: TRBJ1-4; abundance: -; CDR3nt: TGTGCCAGCAGTCCAGGACAGGGGCCAATAAAACTGTTTTTT; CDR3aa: CASSPGQGPIKLFF
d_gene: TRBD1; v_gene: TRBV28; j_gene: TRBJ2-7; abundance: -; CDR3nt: TGTGCCAGCAGTTTACCGGGACAGTTGATATCCTACGAGCAGTACTTC; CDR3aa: CASSLPGQLISYEQYF
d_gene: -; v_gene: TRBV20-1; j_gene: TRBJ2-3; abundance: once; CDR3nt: TGCAGTGCTAGAGATCGCGCCAGCGATACGCAGTATTTT; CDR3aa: CSARDRASDTQYF
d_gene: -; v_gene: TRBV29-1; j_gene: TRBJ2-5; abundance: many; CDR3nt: TGCAGCGTCCTCCGGGACCCGTCGGTTGGAGAGACCCAGTACTTC; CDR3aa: CSVLRDPSVGETQYF
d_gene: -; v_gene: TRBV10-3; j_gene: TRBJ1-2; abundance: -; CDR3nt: TGTGCCATCAGTTCCGGGACATTGGGAGGCTACACCTTC; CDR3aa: CAISSGTLGGYTF
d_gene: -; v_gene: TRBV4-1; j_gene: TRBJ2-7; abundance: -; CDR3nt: TGCGCCAGCAGCCTCCGAGAGGCAGCTGACTACGAGCAGTACTTC; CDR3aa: CASSLREAADYEQYF
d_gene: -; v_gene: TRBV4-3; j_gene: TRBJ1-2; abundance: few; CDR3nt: TGCGCCAGCAGCCAAGATCCGCGACACACCCATGGCTACACCTTC; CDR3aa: CASSQDPRHTHGYTF